The present TCR beta chain was sequenced within a study of cytomegalovirus exposure and HLA in healthy donors. Study-level findings and limits: The study listed approximately 160 cytomegalovirus-associated TCR beta chains. Analyzed later, most CMV-associated TCR beta chains appeared HLA-restricted.

Concerning this clone itself: What it recognizes is unknown.

CDR3 length: 15 amino acids. The germline CDR1 and CDR2 sequences are SGDLS and YYNGEE. Germline trimming cut 2 bases from V and 8 bases from J; bases unmatched to any gene: 7. The PCR made use of 60 Vbeta and 13 Jbeta primers. Measured with immunoSEQ multiplex PCR; TCRdb has only the in-frame clones, and not every one. Among about 180,000 clones listed, over 65% were seen once. J is TRBJ2-1 and V is TRBV9; 10 positions match TRBD2. The clonotype was recovered from a man aged 18 to 29 in good health and CMV-seronegative. Material for sequencing was PBMCs. This CDR3 reads CASSVTSGVVDEQFF. CDR3 nucleotides: TGTGCCAGCAGCGTTACTAGCGGGGTAGTCGATGAGCAGTTCTTC.